A single sample is the source of the 24 T cell receptor beta chains below, sequenced in a study of CD4+ T cells in melanoma. Data came from immunoSEQ multiplex PCR; TCRdb stores just in-frame clones and leaves some out. The sample lists 110,000 to 150,000 clones, 85% to 95% occurring once. The source of these receptors is a human donor with melanoma.

V is TRBV13 and J is TRBJ1-5; the D is unclear. Germline V lookup: CDR1 PRHDT, CDR2 FYEKMQ (reference sequence). CDR3 size: 13 residues. Trimming took 5 bases from V and 7 from J, leaving 12 bases between them. This CDR3 is CASSALRNQPQHF. CDR3 sequence (DNA): TGTGCCAGCAGCGCCCTTCGGAACCAGCCCCAGCATTTT.

The chain links TRBV2 to TRBJ2-7; weak D call: TRBD2 (6 bases). Germline CDR1 SNHLY, CDR2 FYNNEI. The ends were cut back, 4 bases at V and 0 bases at J, with 10 bases in the middle. This CDR3 has 14 residues. Here the CDR3 DNA reads TGTGCCAGCAGTGTCGGGGGAAGCTCCTACGAGCAGTACTTC. It yields the protein CASSVGGSSYEQYF.

The chain carries TRBV5-1 and TRBJ1-1; D remains ambiguous. Looked up from germline, CDR1 is SGHRS and CDR2 is YFSETQ. CDR3 size: 14 residues. V shed 2 bases and J shed 1 base, with 9 bases lying between them. CDR3 DNA sequence: TGCGCCAGCAGCTTCAAGGGTGAGAACACTGAAGCTTTCTTT. Translating it yields CASSFKGENTEAFF.

This clone was detected once. This CDR3 is also generated by other DNA sequences in the sample. The chain has TRBV5-1 and TRBJ2-7; 7 positions agree with TRBD2. V dropped 0 bases and J dropped 0; count of bases not matched to a gene: 3. Germline V gene sequence: CDR1 SGHRS, CDR2 YFSETQ. CDR3 length equals 15 residues. CDR3 sequence reads: CASSLVGGGSYEQYF. The CDR3 DNA sequence: TGCGCCAGCAGCTTGGTTGGCGGGGGCTCCTACGAGCAGTACTTC.

V usage is TRBV21-1 and J usage is TRBJ1-6; TRBD1 was called by the table and not checked on the DNA. TRBV21-1 corresponds to a pseudogene. The CDR3 length is 15 residues. CDR3 amino acids: CASTQRWDISSPLHF. The CDR3 nucleotides are TGTGCCAGCACCCAAAGGTGGGACATAAGCTCACCCCTCCACTTT.

The chain recombines TRBV11-2 with TRBJ2-3; 9 positions match TRBD1. Looked up from germline, CDR1 is SGHAT and CDR2 is FQNNGV. The CDR3 is 13 residues long. The V and J ends lost 3 bases and 11 bases, in that order; junction bases with no gene match: 6. The CDR3 protein is CASSLGPGQGQYF. The CDR3, as DNA: TGTGCCAGCAGCTTGGGACCGGGACAGGGGCAGTATTTT.

This rearrangement joins TRBV4-1 to TRBJ1-2, with TRBD1 identical over 7 bases. The germline V gene has CDR1 MGHRA and CDR2 YSYEKL. The CDR3 totals 14 residues. V was clipped by 2 bases and J by 14 bases; unmatched bases: 14. This CDR3 is CASSQKTSGTASTF. The CDR3 nucleotides are TGCGCCAGCAGCCAAAAAACCTCCGGGACAGCGTCTACCTTC.

This chain links TRBV5-1 with TRBJ2-7; tentative D call: TRBD2 (5 bases). There are 13 residues in the CDR3. V was pared by 0 bases and J by 4 bases, with 8 bases between. CDR1 is SGHRS and CDR2 is YFSETQ in the germline V gene. CDR3 bases: TGCGCCAGCAGCTTGGTCCCGGGATACGAGCAGTACTTC. Protein product: CASSLVPGYEQYF.

The V and J genes are TRBV30 and TRBJ2-3; TRBD1 is a possible D gene (6 bases). Germline V gives CDR1 GTSNPN, CDR2 SVGIG (reference sequence). Trimming took 4 bases from V and 0 from J, leaving 8 bases between them. There are 13 residues in the CDR3. CDR3 DNA: TGTGCCTGGATCCAGGGGAGCACAGATACGCAGTATTTT. It is translated as CAWIQGSTDTQYF.

This rearrangement joins TRBV28 to TRBJ1-2, with no clear D. Trimming took off 4 bases at V and 3 bases at J, with 6 bases between the two ends. Germline CDR1 and CDR2: MDHEN and SYDVKM. The CDR3 consists of 12 residues. The CDR3 sequence: CASSSGDYGYTF. Written as DNA, the CDR3 is TGTGCCAGCAGTTCCGGGGACTATGGCTACACCTTC.

The chain joins TRBV7-2 to TRBJ1-5, with D uncertain. V lost 5 bases to trimming and J lost 9 bases, with 20 bases between them. Germline V gene data show CDR1 as SGHTA and CDR2 as FQGNSA. The CDR3 covers 15 residues. The CDR3 sequence: CASSPQPLSVRPQHF. The CDR3 DNA reads TGTGCCAGCAGCCCACAGCCGCTAAGCGTGAGGCCCCAGCATTTT.

The chain couples TRBV27 to TRBJ1-5, with TRBD1 matching 9 bases. The CDR3 consists of 14 residues. Germline V gene data show CDR1 as MNHEY and CDR2 as SMNVEV (reference sequence). The V and J ends lost 5 bases and 1 base, in that order; junction bases with no gene match: 0. The CDR3 nucleotides are TGTGCCAGCAGTGGACAGGGGAGCAATCAGCCCCAGCATTTT. Amino acid sequence: CASSGQGSNQPQHF.

The J gene is TRBJ2-7, the V gene TRBV5-5; D may match TRBD1 or TRBD2 (5 bases each). Germline loops: CDR1 SGHKS, CDR2 YYEKEE (reference sequence). This CDR3 is 16 amino acids long. V lost 0 bases to trimming and J lost 6 bases, with 19 bases between them. The CDR3 region is CASSLEARAGWIEQYF. DNA of the CDR3: TGTGCCAGCAGCTTGGAGGCGAGGGCAGGGTGGATCGAGCAGTACTTC.

The chain has TRBV11-2 and TRBJ1-1, with 8 bases lining up with TRBD1. CDR3 size: 17 residues. Germline CDR1 and CDR2: SGHAT and FQNNGV. With V trimmed by 2 bases and J by 3 bases, 11 bases remained unmatched. CDR3 nucleotide sequence: TGTGCCAGCAGCTTACTACAGGGGGGCGCCGGAGACACTGAAGCTTTCTTT. This translates into CASSLLQGGAGDTEAFF.

The rearrangement links TRBV10-3 to TRBJ2-7; maybe TRBD1 (6 bases). Trimming shortened V by 4 bases and J by 0 bases, and 7 bases separated the two germline ends. The CDR3 length is 13 residues. Germline V lookup: CDR1 ENHRY, CDR2 SYGVKD. CDR3 region: CAISGDNSYEQYF. CDR3 nucleotide sequence: TGTGCCATCAGTGGGGACAACTCCTACGAGCAGTACTTC.

Note on this clone: One end of the junction does not line up with germline, which may come from a read error. The chain combines TRBV7-7 with TRBJ2-5; 10 nucleotides line up with TRBD2. CDR3 length: 16 amino acids. Germline V gene data show CDR1 as SSHAT and CDR2 as FNYEAQ (reference sequence). The CDR3 sequence is CASSKRAGGHQETQYF. Here the CDR3 DNA reads TGTGCTAGCAGCAAGCGAGCGGGGGGGCACCAAGAGACCCAGTACTTC.

The chain uses TRBV5-1 and TRBJ1-1; the D is unclear. Germline V gene sequence: CDR1 SGHRS, CDR2 YFSETQ. Trimming took 4 bases from V and 3 from J, leaving 10 bases between them. The CDR3 sequence is 13 residues long. In DNA, the CDR3 is TGCGCCAGCAGCCTGACGGGTTACACTGAAGCTTTCTTT. Its translation: CASSLTGYTEAFF. The whole variable domain, remainder taken from reference TRBV5-1 and TRBJ1-1, is KAGVTQTPRYLIKTRGQQVTLSCSPISGHRSVSWYQQTPGQGLQFLFEYFSETQRNKGNFPGRFSGRQFSNSRSEMNVSTLELGDSALYLCASSLTGYTEAFFGQGTRLTVV.

This chain uses TRBV11-2 with TRBJ2-5; 7 bases are a match to TRBD1. J lost 5 bases, V lost 1 base, and 16 bases had no gene match. CDR1 SGHAT and CDR2 FQNNGV come from the germline V gene. This CDR3 has 18 residues. The CDR3, as DNA: TGTGCCAGCAGCTTAGGGCGAACATTACAGGGGAAGGAGGAGACCCAGTACTTC. Translated: CASSLGRTLQGKEETQYF.

This chain connects TRBV9 to TRBJ1-2; D ambiguous. CDR3 length: 15 residues. Trimming took off 4 bases at V and 4 bases at J, with 17 bases between the two ends. The germline V gene encodes CDR1 SGDLS and CDR2 YYNGEE. CDR3: CASSPGLGFGYGYTF. The CDR3, as DNA: TGTGCCAGCAGCCCTGGTTTGGGGTTCGGCTATGGCTACACCTTC.

The chain links TRBV5-1 to TRBJ2-3; a weak D match, TRBD1 (6 bases). Germline assignment: CDR1 SGHRS and CDR2 YFSETQ. Between the trimmed V and J ends, which lost 4 bases and 2 bases, there was a span of 14 bases. The CDR3 covers 15 residues. CDR3 loop: CASSIPGHITDTQYF. The CDR3 bases are TGCGCCAGCAGCATACCGGGACATATCACAGATACGCAGTATTTT. The whole variable domain, remainder taken from reference TRBV5-1 and TRBJ2-3, is KAGVTQTPRYLIKTRGQQVTLSCSPISGHRSVSWYQQTPGQGLQFLFEYFSETQRNKGNFPGRFSGRQFSNSRSEMNVSTLELGDSALYLCASSIPGHITDTQYFGPGTRLTVL.

This chain links TRBV19 with TRBJ2-3, with a weak D call TRBD2 (5 bases). There are 16 residues in the CDR3. V gave up 4 bases and J gave up 0 bases, with 14 bases separating them. Germline V CDR1 and CDR2: LNHDA, SQIVND (reference sequence). The CDR3: CASSTRLALSTDTQYF. DNA of the CDR3: TGTGCCAGTAGTACCCGGCTAGCCCTTAGCACAGATACGCAGTATTTT.

This clone appeared a single time. This chain connects TRBV9 to TRBJ2-5; D unresolved. This CDR3 is built from 14 residues. V was cut by 3 bases and J by 1 base, with 10 bases left in between. CDR1 and CDR2 from the germline V gene are SGDLS and YYNGEE. The CDR3 protein is CASSEDTSQETQYF. In nucleotides, the CDR3 is TGTGCCAGCAGCGAAGACACATCCCAAGAGACCCAGTACTTC. The entire variable domain, with the rest obtained from reference TRBV9 and TRBJ2-5, is as follows: DSGVTQTPKHLITATGQRVTLRCSPRSGDLSVYWYQQSLDQGLQFLIQYYNGEERAKGNILERFSAQQFPDLHSELNLSSLELGDSALYFCASSEDTSQETQYFGPGTRLLVL.

The V call is TRBV11-2, the J call TRBJ2-3, with 9 bases that match TRBD2. The V and J ends lost 5 bases and 4 bases, in that order; junction bases with no gene match: 10. Germline CDR1 and CDR2: SGHAT and FQNNGV. The length of the CDR3 is 16 residues. The CDR3 spells CASSAASGGSPDTQYF. The CDR3 DNA sequence: TGTGCCAGCAGCGCCGCGAGCGGGGGGAGTCCAGATACGCAGTATTTT.

The chain is built from TRBV19 and TRBJ1-1; D may be TRBD1 (6 bases). Between the trimmed V and J ends, which lost 5 bases and 6 bases, there was a span of 16 bases. CDR1 and CDR2 (germline): LNHDA, SQIVND (reference sequence). The CDR3 sequence is 14 residues long. The chain's CDR3 is CASSLLPGAAEAFF. CDR3 sequence (DNA): TGTGCCAGTAGTCTGCTCCCAGGGGCTGCTGAAGCTTTCTTT.